This note documents a single TCR beta chain sequence. These data originate in a study of blood T cell repertoires in COVID-19. The overall study: The study drew acute and convalescent COVID-19 samples from the United States, Italy and Spain. T cells, B-cell-depleted T cells, or PBMCs provided the cDNA or gDNA that served as material.

V lost 4 bases to trimming and J lost 1 base; unmatched junction nucleotides: 3. This CDR3 contains 14 residues. Looked up from germline, CDR1 is SGHVS and CDR2 is FQNEAQ. Participants were aged about 18 to 89 years from about 25 US areas. Method: immunoSEQ multiplex PCR; TCRdb's copy keeps in-frame clones and lacks some. The data show under 200,000 clones, roughly 82% seen once. This receptor was taken from an older woman with acute COVID-19. The material sequenced was PBMCs or T cells enriched from blood (not recorded which). This sequence joins TRBV7-8 and TRBJ1-1; TRBD1 agrees at 7 bases. The chain's CDR3 is CASSWQGGNTEAFF. In nucleotides, the CDR3 is TGTGCCAGCAGCTGGCAGGGGGGGAACACTGAAGCTTTCTTT.